Below, 26 T cell receptor beta chains from the same sample are listed, as sequenced in a study of cytomegalovirus exposure and HLA in healthy donors. Use of 60 Vbeta and 13 Jbeta primers characterized the PCR. The data were produced by immunoSEQ multiplex PCR, yet TCRdb's version contains in-frame clones alone and is incomplete. The sample includes more than 70,000 clones, roughly 64% of them seen just once. Input material: PBMCs. The receptors derive from a middle-aged man in good health and CMV-seropositive.

The chain links TRBV7-9 to TRBJ1-5; 7 bases are shared with TRBD1. The J segment lost 4 bases and the V segment lost 3 bases, leaving 3 bases of the junction unmatched. Per the germline V gene, CDR1 is SEHNR and CDR2 is FQNEAQ (reference sequence). This CDR3 is built from 14 residues. The CDR3 region has the DNA TGTGCCAGCAGCTTCGGGACAGAGAATCAGCCCCAGCATTTT. It encodes CASSFGTENQPQHF.

The chain carries TRBV25-1 and TRBJ1-2, with 7 bases identical to TRBD1. The CDR3 has 16 amino acids. Trimming at V came to 2 bases and at J to 10 bases, leaving 16 bases not matched to a gene. Per the germline V gene, CDR1 is MGHDK and CDR2 is SYGVNS. CDR3 region: CASSELAGARQGPYTF. The CDR3 DNA reads as TGTGCCAGCAGTGAACTCGCCGGGGCTCGACAGGGCCCCTACACCTTC.

The V and J genes are TRBV5-4 and TRBJ2-7; 9 bases are a match to TRBD2. The length of the CDR3 is 13 residues. V gave up 0 bases and J gave up 6 bases; unmatched junction bases: 1. Germline CDR1 and CDR2: SGHNT and YYREEE (reference sequence). This chain's CDR3 is CASSLGGGGEQYF. DNA of the CDR3: TGTGCCAGCAGCTTGGGCGGGGGGGGCGAGCAGTACTTC.

The rearrangement joins TRBV27 to TRBJ2-1, with 10 positions matching TRBD2. Germline CDR1 is MNHEY and CDR2 is SMNVEV (reference sequence). V lost 0 bases, J lost 2 bases, and 7 bases stayed unmatched. CDR3 length: 18 amino acids. The CDR3 DNA is TGTGCCAGCAGTTTATCTTACACTAGCGGGGCCCCCTACAATGAGCAGTTCTTC. It translates to CASSLSYTSGAPYNEQFF.

This chain connects TRBV4-3 to TRBJ2-7; 9 nucleotides line up with TRBD1. V lost 4 bases to trimming and J lost 7 bases; unmatched junction nucleotides: 8. CDR3 length: 14 residues. In germline, CDR1 is LGHNA, CDR2 YSLEER. The CDR3 DNA is TGCGCCAGCAGCCTCCGGGACAGGGCCGAAGAGCAGTACTTC. This gives the protein CASSLRDRAEEQYF.

The chain is built from TRBV19 and TRBJ1-1; 10 nucleotides line up with TRBD1. Unmatched junction bases numbered 4, after V lost 6 bases and J lost 9 bases. Germline assignment: CDR1 LNHDA and CDR2 SQIVND (reference sequence). This CDR3 has 12 amino acids. The CDR3 DNA reads as TGTGCCAGTAGAGGACAGGGGGTTAAAGCTTTCTTT. This gives the protein CASRGQGVKAFF. Complete variable domain (other parts from reference TRBV19 and TRBJ1-1): DGGITQSPKYLFRKEGQNVTLSCEQNLNHDAMYWYRQDPGQGLRLIYYSQIVNDFQKGDIAEGYSVSREKKESFPLTVTSAQKNPTAFYLCASRGQGVKAFFGQGTRLTVV.

J is TRBJ1-1 and V is TRBV5-1; 7 bases agree with TRBD1. V lost 2 bases, J lost 5 bases, and 9 bases stayed unmatched. This CDR3 is built from 15 residues. The V gene's germline CDR1 is SGHRS and CDR2 YFSETQ. CDR3 in DNA: TGCGCCAGCAGCTTACAGGGACAGTCAGGAACTGAAGCTTTCTTT. Encoded protein: CASSLQGQSGTEAFF.

Remarks on this clone: A junction end diverges from the germline sequence, so it may reflect a read error. The sample has other DNA sequences that encode this CDR3 too. This chain uses TRBV6-5 with TRBJ1-1; 10 bases fit TRBD1. This CDR3 contains 14 residues. Germline CDR1 MNHEY, CDR2 SVGAGI. Here the CDR3 reads CASSYGQGGTEAFF. The DNA for the CDR3 is TGTGCTAGCAGTTACGGACAGGGGGGGACTGAAGCTTTCTTT.

J is TRBJ1-1 and V is TRBV7-9, with 9 positions matching TRBD1. J gave up 3 bases and V 7 bases, and 3 bases lay outside the gene matches. Germline assignment: CDR1 SEHNR and CDR2 FQNEAQ (reference sequence). The CDR3 spans 13 residues. CDR3 region: CASTRTGDTEAFF. In DNA, the CDR3 is TGTGCCAGCACCCGGACAGGGGACACTGAAGCTTTCTTT.

This chain uses TRBV5-1 with TRBJ2-1, with TRBD1 identical over 10 bases. Unmatched junction bases numbered 11, after V lost 5 bases and J lost 3 bases. This CDR3 has 17 amino acids. Germline values: CDR1 SGHRS, CDR2 YFSETQ. This chain's CDR3 is CASRPVPGQGLYNEQFF. The CDR3 DNA is TGCGCCAGCAGACCAGTCCCGGGACAGGGGCTCTACAATGAGCAGTTCTTC.

This clone was recorded only once. CDR3 sequence (DNA): TGTGCCAGCAGTTTTCAGGGGACAGGTAGCGAGCAGTACTTC. It yields the protein CASSFQGTGSEQYF. The genes are TRBV25-1 and TRBJ2-7; 8 bases fit TRBD1. V shed 5 bases and J 6 bases; nucleotides not matched to a gene: 9. The CDR3 spans 14 residues. Per the germline V gene, CDR1 is MGHDK and CDR2 is SYGVNS.

The chain employs TRBV6-6 and TRBJ2-2; unclear D gene. Germline lookup yields CDR1 MNHNY and CDR2 SVGAGI (reference sequence). The CDR3 has 16 amino acids. Trimming cost V 6 bases and J 0 bases, with 14 bases left between them. The CDR3, as DNA: TGTGCCAGCAGCTCTCTTCGCGTTCCGAACACCGGGGAGCTGTTTTTT. Its translation: CASSSLRVPNTGELFF.

The CDR3 region has the DNA TGTGCCAGCAGTGAATATCTTGGACAGGGGAATGAAAAACTGTTTTTT. It is translated as CASSEYLGQGNEKLFF. This chain links TRBV25-1 with TRBJ1-4, with 9 bases lining up with TRBD1. The junction had 4 bases not matched to a gene; V was cut back by 0 bases and J by 5 bases. This CDR3 comprises 16 residues. Germline lookup yields CDR1 MGHDK and CDR2 SYGVNS. Together with reference TRBV25-1 and TRBJ1-4, the CDR3 gives the full variable domain: EADIYQTPRYLVIGTGKKITLECSQTMGHDKMYWYQQDPGMELHLIHYSYGVNSTEKGDLSSESTVSRIRTEHFPLTLESARPSHTSQYLCASSEYLGQGNEKLFFGSGTQLSVL.

The chain links TRBV6-5 to TRBJ2-7, with 8 bases lining up with TRBD1. Germline lookup yields CDR1 MNHEY and CDR2 SVGAGI. After removal of 2 bases from V and 3 bases from J, the junction contained 6 bases not matched to a gene. This CDR3 has 15 amino acids. CDR3 residues: CASSYRRTGSYEQYF. Here the CDR3 DNA reads TGTGCCAGCAGTTACCGTCGGACAGGGAGCTACGAGCAGTACTTC.

The rearrangement uses TRBV6-5 and TRBJ1-5, with D possibly TRBD1 on 5 matching bases. The V and J ends lost 5 bases and 1 base respectively, with 12 bases between them. Per germline, CDR1 MNHEY and CDR2 SVGAGI. This CDR3 region has 15 residues. The CDR3 sequence is CASSPGRASNQPQHF. The CDR3 DNA is TGTGCCAGCAGTCCCGGCAGGGCCAGCAATCAGCCCCAGCATTTT.

This clone showed up just once. The V gene is TRBV9, the J gene TRBJ1-4; 9 bases line up with TRBD1. Unmatched junction bases numbered 4, after V lost 4 bases and J lost 6 bases. The CDR3 totals 14 residues. The germline gives CDR1 SGDLS, CDR2 YYNGEE. DNA of the CDR3: TGTGCCAGCAGCCCGGGACAGGGCTATGAAAAACTGTTTTTT. It specifies CASSPGQGYEKLFF.

The chain combines TRBV15 with TRBJ1-5, with TRBD1 identical over 11 bases. Germline CDR1 and CDR2: LNHNV and YYDKDF (reference sequence). V gave up 2 bases and J gave up 4 bases; unmatched junction bases: 4. The CDR3 consists of 16 residues. The CDR3 loop is CATSRPGTGGNQPQHF. In nucleotides, the CDR3 is TGTGCCACCAGCAGACCAGGGACAGGGGGTAATCAGCCCCAGCATTTT. Complete variable domain (other parts from reference TRBV15 and TRBJ1-5): DAMVIQNPRYQVTQFGKPVTLSCSQTLNHNVMYWYQQKSSQAPKLLFHYYDKDFNNEADTPDNFQSRRPNTSFCFLDIRSPGLGDTAMYLCATSRPGTGGNQPQHFGDGTRLSIL.

V and J are TRBV4-1 and TRBJ2-7, with 7 nucleotides matching TRBD1. The CDR3 sequence is 14 residues long. CDR1 and CDR2 from the germline V gene are MGHRA and YSYEKL. Trimming at V came to 4 bases and at J to 7 bases, leaving 10 bases not matched to a gene. CDR3 sequence: CASSPPLGQTEQYF. Here the CDR3 DNA reads TGCGCCAGCAGCCCCCCCTTGGGACAGACGGAGCAGTACTTC.

In its sample, this clone was seen once. The chain joins TRBV25-1 to TRBJ1-1; 12 bases are a match to TRBD1. CDR3 length: 17 amino acids. V was clipped by 1 base and J by 3 bases; unmatched bases: 6. Germline V gene lookup returns CDR1 MGHDK and CDR2 SYGVNS. The CDR3 nucleotides read TGTGCCAGCAGTGAATCACGGGGACAGGGGGCAGACACTGAAGCTTTCTTT. It encodes CASSESRGQGADTEAFF.

This clone appeared a few times. V usage is TRBV5-1 and J usage is TRBJ2-5; 7 bases agree with TRBD1. V lost 1 base and J lost 2; bases outside the gene matches: 5. This CDR3 region has 15 residues. Per the germline V gene, CDR1 is SGHRS and CDR2 is YFSETQ. In DNA form, the CDR3 reads TGCGCCAGCAGCTTGTCAGGGGGATCTCAAGAGACCCAGTACTTC. Encoded protein: CASSLSGGSQETQYF.

The V and J genes are TRBV9 and TRBJ1-2; 9 bases match TRBD1. The CDR3 length is 14 residues. Losses at the gene ends were 0 bases for V and 7 bases for J; bases not matched to a gene: 4. The germline CDR1 and CDR2 sequences are SGDLS and YYNGEE. Written as DNA, the CDR3 is TGTGCCAGCAGCGTAGAGGGACAGGGATTTGGCTACACCTTC. Amino acids: CASSVEGQGFGYTF.

This chain joins TRBV15 and TRBJ1-5; D remains ambiguous. Germline values: CDR1 LNHNV, CDR2 YYDKDF (reference sequence). V lost 1 base to trimming and J lost 4 bases, with 8 bases between them. The CDR3 loop spans 14 amino acids. CDR3 DNA sequence: TGTGCCACCAGCAGAGCTTTCGGTAATCAGCCCCAGCATTTT. Translation gives CATSRAFGNQPQHF.

This sequence joins TRBV5-4 and TRBJ2-7, with D possibly matching TRBD1 (6 bases). Looked up from germline, CDR1 is SGHNT and CDR2 is YYREEE (reference sequence). This CDR3 is 14 amino acids long. V was trimmed by 3 bases and J by 5 bases, leaving 15 bases between them. CDR3 sequence reads: CASSSGRQVHEQYF. In DNA form, the CDR3 reads TGTGCCAGCAGCTCGGGTCGACAGGTGCACGAGCAGTACTTC.

This clone appeared a few times. The chain carries TRBV5-6 and TRBJ1-3; 7 positions match TRBD1. The J segment lost 0 bases and the V segment lost 4 bases, leaving 1 base of the junction unmatched. This CDR3 is 14 amino acids long. The V gene's germline CDR1 is SGHDT and CDR2 YYEEEE. The CDR3 bases are TGTGCCAGCAGCCGACAGGGCTCTGGAAACACCATATATTTT. Translating gives CASSRQGSGNTIYF.

The genes are TRBV6-1 and TRBJ1-1; tentative D call: TRBD1 (6 bases). Germline V CDR1 and CDR2: MNHNS, SASEGT. CDR3 length equals 13 residues. V was clipped by 1 base and J by 9 bases, with 12 bases between them. The CDR3 loop reads CASSEGSGTKAFF. The CDR3 DNA sequence: TGTGCCAGCAGTGAAGGATCGGGGACAAAAGCTTTCTTT.

J is TRBJ2-4 and V is TRBV29-1; TRBD1 agrees at 8 bases. Germline CDR1 and CDR2: SQVTM and ANQGSEA. Trimming at V came to 7 bases and at J to 3 bases, leaving 5 bases not matched to a gene. The CDR3 sequence is 13 residues long. The chain's CDR3 is CSAEQGGKNIQYF. The CDR3, as DNA: TGCAGCGCCGAACAGGGGGGCAAAAACATTCAGTACTTC.